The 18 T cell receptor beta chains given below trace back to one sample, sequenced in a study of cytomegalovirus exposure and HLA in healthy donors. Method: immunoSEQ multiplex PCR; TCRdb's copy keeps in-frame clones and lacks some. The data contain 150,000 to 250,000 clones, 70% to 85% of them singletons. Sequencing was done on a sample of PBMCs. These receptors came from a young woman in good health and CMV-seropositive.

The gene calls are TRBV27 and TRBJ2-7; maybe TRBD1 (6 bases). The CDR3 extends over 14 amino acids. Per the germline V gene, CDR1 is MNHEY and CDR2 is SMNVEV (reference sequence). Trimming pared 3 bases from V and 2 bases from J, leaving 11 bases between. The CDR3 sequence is CASSFFGTPYEQYF. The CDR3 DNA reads TGTGCCAGCAGTTTTTTCGGGACACCCTACGAGCAGTACTTC.

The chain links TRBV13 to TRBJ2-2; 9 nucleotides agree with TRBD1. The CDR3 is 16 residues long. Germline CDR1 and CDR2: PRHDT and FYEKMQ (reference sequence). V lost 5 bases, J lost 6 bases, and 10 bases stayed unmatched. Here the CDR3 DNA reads TGTGCCAGCAGCCTTGAGGGGGACAGGGTGTCCGGGGAGCTGTTTTTT. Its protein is CASSLEGDRVSGELFF.

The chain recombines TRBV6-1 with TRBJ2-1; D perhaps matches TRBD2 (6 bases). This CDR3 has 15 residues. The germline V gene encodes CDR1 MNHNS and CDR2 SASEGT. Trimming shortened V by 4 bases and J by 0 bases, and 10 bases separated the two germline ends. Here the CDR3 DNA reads TGTGCCAGCAGTGGGGACTTGAGCTCCTACAATGAGCAGTTCTTC. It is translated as CASSGDLSSYNEQFF.

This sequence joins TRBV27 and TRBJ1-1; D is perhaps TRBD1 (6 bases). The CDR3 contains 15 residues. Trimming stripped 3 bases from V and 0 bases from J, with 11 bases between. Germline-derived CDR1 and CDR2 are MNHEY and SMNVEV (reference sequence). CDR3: CASSLATGMNTEAFF. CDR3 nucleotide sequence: TGTGCCAGCAGTTTGGCGACAGGCATGAACACTGAAGCTTTCTTT.

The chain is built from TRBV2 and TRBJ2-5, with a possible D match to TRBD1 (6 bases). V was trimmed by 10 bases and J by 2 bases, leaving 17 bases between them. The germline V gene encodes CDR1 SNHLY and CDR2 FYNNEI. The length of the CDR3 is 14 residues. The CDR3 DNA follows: TGTGCCACAGCACCTGGCAGGGGTCAAGAGACCCAGTACTTC. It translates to CATAPGRGQETQYF.

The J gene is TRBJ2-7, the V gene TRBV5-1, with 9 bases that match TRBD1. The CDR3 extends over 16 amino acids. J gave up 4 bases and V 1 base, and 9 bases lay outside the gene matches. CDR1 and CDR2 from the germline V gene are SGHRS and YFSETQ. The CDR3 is CASSLTPGTGYYEQYF. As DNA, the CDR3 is TGCGCCAGCAGCTTGACCCCCGGGACAGGGTATTACGAGCAGTACTTC.

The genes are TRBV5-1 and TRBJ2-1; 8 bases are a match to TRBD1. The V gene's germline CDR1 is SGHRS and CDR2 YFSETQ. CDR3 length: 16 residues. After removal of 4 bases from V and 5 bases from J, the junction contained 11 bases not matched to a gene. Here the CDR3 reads CASSRVGQGLNNEQFF. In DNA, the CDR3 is TGCGCCAGCAGCCGCGTCGGACAGGGCCTGAACAATGAGCAGTTCTTC.

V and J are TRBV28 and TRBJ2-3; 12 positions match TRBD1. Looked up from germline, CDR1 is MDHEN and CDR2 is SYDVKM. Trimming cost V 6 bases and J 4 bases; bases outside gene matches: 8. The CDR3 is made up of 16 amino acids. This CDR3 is CASSLPGQGASDTQYF. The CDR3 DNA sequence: TGTGCCAGCAGCCTCCCGGGACAGGGGGCCTCAGATACGCAGTATTTT.

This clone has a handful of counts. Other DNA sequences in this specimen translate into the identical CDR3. The CDR3 loop reads CASSPDSNTEAFF. Here the CDR3 DNA reads TGCGCCAGCAGCCCGGACAGTAACACTGAAGCTTTCTTT. V and J are TRBV5-1 and TRBJ1-1; the D gene is possibly TRBD1 (6 bases). CDR3 length equals 13 residues. Germline CDR1 SGHRS, CDR2 YFSETQ. Trimming cost V 4 bases and J 2 bases, with 9 bases left between them.

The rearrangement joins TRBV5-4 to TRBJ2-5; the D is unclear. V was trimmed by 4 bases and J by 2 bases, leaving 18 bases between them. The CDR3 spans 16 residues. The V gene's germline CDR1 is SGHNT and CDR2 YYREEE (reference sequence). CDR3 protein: CASSTTKGVRQETQYF. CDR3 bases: TGTGCCAGCAGCACGACAAAAGGCGTAAGACAAGAGACCCAGTACTTC.

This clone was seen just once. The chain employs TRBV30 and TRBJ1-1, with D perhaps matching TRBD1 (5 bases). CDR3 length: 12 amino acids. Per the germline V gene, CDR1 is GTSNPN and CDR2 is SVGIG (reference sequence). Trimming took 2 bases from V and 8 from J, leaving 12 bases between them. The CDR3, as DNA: TGTGCCTGGAGTAGAGGACACTCAGAAGCTTTCTTT. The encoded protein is CAWSRGHSEAFF.

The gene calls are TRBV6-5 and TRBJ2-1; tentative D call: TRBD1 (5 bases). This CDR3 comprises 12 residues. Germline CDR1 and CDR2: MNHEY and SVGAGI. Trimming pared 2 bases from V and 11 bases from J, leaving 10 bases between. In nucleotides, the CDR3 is TGTGCCAGCAGTTACCCTCTGGGGCAGCAGTTCTTC. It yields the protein CASSYPLGQQFF.

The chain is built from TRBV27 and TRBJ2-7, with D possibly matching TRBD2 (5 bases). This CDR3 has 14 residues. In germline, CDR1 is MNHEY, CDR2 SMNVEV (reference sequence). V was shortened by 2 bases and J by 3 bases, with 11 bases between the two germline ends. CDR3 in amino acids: CASSLEGSLYEQYF. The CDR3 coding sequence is TGTGCCAGCAGTTTAGAGGGTTCCCTCTACGAGCAGTACTTC.

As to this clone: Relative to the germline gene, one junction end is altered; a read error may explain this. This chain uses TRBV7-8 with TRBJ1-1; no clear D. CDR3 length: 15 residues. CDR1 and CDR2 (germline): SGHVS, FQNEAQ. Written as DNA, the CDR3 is TGTGCCAGCAGCGTAGCGGGCGAGGGGAACACTGAAGCTTTCTTT. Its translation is CASSVAGEGNTEAFF.

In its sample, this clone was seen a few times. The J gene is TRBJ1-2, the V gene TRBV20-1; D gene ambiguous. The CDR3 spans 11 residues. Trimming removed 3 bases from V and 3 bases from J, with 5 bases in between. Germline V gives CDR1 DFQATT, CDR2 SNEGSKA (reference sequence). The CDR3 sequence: CSARFDYGYTF. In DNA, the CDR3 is TGCAGTGCTAGGTTCGACTATGGCTACACCTTC.

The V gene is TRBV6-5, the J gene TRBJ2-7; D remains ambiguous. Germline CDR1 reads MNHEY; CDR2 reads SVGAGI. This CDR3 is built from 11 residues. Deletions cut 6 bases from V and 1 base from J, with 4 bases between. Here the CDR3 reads CASSQSYEQYF. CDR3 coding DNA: TGTGCCAGCAGCCAATCCTACGAGCAGTACTTC.

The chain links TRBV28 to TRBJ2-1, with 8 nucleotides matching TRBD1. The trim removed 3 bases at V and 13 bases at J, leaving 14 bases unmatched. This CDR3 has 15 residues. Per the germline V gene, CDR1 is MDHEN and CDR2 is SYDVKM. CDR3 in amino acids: CASSFTGGSWISQFF. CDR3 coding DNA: TGTGCCAGCAGTTTTACAGGGGGAAGTTGGATCAGTCAGTTCTTC. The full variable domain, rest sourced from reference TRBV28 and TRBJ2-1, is DVKVTQSSRYLVKRTGEKVFLECVQDMDHENMFWYRQDPGLGLRLIYFSYDVKMKEKGDIPEGYSVSREKKERFSLILESASTNQTSMYLCASSFTGGSWISQFFGPGTRLTVL.

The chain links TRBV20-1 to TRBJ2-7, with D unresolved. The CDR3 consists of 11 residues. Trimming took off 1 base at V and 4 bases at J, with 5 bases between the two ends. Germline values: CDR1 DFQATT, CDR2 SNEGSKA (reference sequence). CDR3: CSARVPYEQYF. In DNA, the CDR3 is TGCAGTGCTAGAGTTCCATACGAGCAGTACTTC.